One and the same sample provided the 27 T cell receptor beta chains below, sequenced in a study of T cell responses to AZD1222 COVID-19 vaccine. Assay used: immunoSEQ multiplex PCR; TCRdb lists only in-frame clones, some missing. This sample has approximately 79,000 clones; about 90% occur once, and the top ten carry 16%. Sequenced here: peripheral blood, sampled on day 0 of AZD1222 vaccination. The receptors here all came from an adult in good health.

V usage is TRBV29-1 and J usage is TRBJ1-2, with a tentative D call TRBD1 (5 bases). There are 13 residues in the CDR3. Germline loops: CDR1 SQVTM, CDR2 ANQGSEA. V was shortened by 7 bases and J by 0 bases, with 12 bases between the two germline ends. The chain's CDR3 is CSGGTDTNYGYTF. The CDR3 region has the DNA TGCAGCGGGGGGACGGACACTAACTATGGCTACACCTTC.

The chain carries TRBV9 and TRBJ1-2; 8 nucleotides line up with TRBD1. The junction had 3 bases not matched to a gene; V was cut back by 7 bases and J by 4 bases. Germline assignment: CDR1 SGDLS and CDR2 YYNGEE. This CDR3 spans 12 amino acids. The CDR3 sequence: CASGQGSYGYTF. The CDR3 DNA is TGTGCCAGCGGACAGGGAAGCTATGGCTACACCTTC.

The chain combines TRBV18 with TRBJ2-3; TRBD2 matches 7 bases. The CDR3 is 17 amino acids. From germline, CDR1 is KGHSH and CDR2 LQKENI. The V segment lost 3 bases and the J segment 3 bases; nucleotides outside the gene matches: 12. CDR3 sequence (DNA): TGTGCCAGCTCACCTCTTTCGGGAGGAGGAAAAACAGATACGCAGTATTTT. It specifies CASSPLSGGGKTDTQYF. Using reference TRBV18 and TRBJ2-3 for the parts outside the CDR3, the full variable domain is NAGVMQNPRHLVRRRGQEARLRCSPMKGHSHVYWYRQLPEEGLKFMVYLQKENIIDESGMPKERFSAEFPKEGPSILRIQQVVRGDSAAYFCASSPLSGGGKTDTQYFGPGTRLTVL.

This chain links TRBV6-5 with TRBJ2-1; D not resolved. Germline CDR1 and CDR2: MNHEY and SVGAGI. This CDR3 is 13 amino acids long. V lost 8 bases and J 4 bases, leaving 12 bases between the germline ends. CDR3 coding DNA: TGTGCCAGCCACACAGCCCCTTACAATGAGCAGTTCTTC. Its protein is CASHTAPYNEQFF.

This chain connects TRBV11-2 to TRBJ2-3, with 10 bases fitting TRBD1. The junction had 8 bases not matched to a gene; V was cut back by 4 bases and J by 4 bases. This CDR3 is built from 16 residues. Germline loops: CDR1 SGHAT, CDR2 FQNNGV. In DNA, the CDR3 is TGTGCCAGCAGCTCAGGACAGGGGGTATCCTCAGATACGCAGTATTTT. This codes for CASSSGQGVSSDTQYF.

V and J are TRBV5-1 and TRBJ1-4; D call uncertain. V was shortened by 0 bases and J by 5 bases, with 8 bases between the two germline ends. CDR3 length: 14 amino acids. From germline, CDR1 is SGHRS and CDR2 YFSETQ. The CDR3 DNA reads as TGCGCCAGCAGCTTGGCGGGTCTCAATGAAAAACTGTTTTTT. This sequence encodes CASSLAGLNEKLFF. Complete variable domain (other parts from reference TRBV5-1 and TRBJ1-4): KAGVTQTPRYLIKTRGQQVTLSCSPISGHRSVSWYQQTPGQGLQFLFEYFSETQRNKGNFPGRFSGRQFSNSRSEMNVSTLELGDSALYLCASSLAGLNEKLFFGSGTQLSVL.

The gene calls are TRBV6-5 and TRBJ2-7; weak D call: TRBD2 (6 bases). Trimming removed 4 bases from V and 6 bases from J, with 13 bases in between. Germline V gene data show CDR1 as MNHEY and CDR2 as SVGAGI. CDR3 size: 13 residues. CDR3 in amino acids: CASSFRRELEQYF. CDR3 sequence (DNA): TGTGCCAGCAGTTTTAGGAGGGAACTCGAGCAGTACTTC.

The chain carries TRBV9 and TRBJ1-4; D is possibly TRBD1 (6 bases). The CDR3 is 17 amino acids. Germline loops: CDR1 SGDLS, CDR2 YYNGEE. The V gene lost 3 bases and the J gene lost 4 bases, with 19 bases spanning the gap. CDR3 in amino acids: CASSASPPGHGNEKLFF. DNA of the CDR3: TGTGCCAGCAGCGCGAGTCCCCCGGGACACGGTAATGAAAAACTGTTTTTT.

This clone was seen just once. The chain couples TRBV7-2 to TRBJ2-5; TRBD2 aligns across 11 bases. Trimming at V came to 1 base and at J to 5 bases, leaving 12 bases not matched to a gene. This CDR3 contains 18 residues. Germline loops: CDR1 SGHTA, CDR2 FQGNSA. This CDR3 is CASSLELIAGGSKETQYF. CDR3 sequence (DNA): TGTGCCAGCAGCTTAGAGTTGATAGCGGGAGGGTCTAAGGAGACCCAGTACTTC. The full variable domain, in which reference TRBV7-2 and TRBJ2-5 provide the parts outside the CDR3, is GAGVSQSPSNKVTEKGKDVELRCDPISGHTALYWYRQSLGQGLEFLIYFQGNSAPDKSGLPSDRFSAERTGGSVSTLTIQRTQQEDSAVYLCASSLELIAGGSKETQYFGPGTRLLVL.

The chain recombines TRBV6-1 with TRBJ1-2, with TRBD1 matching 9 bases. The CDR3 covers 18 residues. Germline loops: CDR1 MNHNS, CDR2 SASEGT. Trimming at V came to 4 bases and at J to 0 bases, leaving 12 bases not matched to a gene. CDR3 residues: CASSGLGGQGTSNYGYTF. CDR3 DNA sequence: TGTGCCAGCAGTGGACTGGGGGGACAGGGAACCTCTAACTATGGCTACACCTTC.

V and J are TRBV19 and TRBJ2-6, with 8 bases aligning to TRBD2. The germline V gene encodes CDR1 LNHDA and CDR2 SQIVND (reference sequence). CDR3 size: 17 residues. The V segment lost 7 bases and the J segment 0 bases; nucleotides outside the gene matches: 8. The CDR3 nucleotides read TGTGCCAGTATGGGCGGGGGGATTCTCTCTGGGGCCAACGTCCTGACTTTC. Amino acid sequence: CASMGGGILSGANVLTF.

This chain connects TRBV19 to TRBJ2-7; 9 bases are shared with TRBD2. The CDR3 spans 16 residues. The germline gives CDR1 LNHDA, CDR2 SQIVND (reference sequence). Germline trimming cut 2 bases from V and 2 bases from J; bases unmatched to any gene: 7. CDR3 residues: CASSISGLAGTYEQYF. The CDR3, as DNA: TGTGCCAGTAGTATATCCGGGCTAGCGGGAACCTACGAGCAGTACTTC.

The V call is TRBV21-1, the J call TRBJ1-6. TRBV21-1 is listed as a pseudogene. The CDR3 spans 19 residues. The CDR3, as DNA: TGTGCCAGCAGCAAACATCGTAAGGGGGGGAGCTCCTATAATTCACCCCTCCACTTT. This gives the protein CASSKHRKGGSSYNSPLHF.

CDR3 sequence (DNA): TGTGCCAGCTCCTTCGACGGGAACTATGGCTACACCTTC. This encodes CASSFDGNYGYTF. The rearrangement uses TRBV27 and TRBJ1-2; no firm D call. Germline loops: CDR1 MNHEY, CDR2 SMNVEV (reference sequence). V lost 8 bases and J lost 2, with 12 bases in between. The CDR3 is made up of 13 amino acids.

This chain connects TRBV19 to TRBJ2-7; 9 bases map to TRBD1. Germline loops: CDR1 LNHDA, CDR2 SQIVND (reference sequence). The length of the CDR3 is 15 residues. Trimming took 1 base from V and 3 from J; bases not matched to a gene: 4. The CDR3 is CASSIVGTGNYEQYF. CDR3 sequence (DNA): TGTGCCAGTAGTATAGTAGGGACAGGGAACTACGAGCAGTACTTC.

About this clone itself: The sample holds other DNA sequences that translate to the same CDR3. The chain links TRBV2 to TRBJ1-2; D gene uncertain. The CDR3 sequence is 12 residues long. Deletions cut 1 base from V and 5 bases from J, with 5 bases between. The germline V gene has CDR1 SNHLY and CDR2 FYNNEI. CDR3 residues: CASSEGTYGYTF. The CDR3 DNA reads TGTGCCAGCAGTGAAGGGACGTATGGCTACACCTTC.

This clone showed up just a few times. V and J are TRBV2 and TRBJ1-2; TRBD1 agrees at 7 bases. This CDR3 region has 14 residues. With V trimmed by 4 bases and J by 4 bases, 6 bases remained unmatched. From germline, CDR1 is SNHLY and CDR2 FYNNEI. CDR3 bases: TGTGCCAGCAGTGCAGTCGACAGGGTCTATGGCTACACCTTC. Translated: CASSAVDRVYGYTF.

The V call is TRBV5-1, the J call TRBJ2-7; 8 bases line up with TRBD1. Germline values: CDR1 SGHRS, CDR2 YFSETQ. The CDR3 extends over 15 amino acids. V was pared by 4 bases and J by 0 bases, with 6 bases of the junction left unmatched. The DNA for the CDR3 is TGCGCCAGCAGCATTGGACAGGGCAACTCCTACGAGCAGTACTTC. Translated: CASSIGQGNSYEQYF.

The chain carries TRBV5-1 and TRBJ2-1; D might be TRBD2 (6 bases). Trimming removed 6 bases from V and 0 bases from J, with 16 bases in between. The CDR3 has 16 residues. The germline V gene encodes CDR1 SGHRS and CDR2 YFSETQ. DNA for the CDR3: TGCGCCAGCACCTCACGGGGACTCTCCTCCTACAATGAGCAGTTCTTC. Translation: CASTSRGLSSYNEQFF. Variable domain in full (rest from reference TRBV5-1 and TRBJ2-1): KAGVTQTPRYLIKTRGQQVTLSCSPISGHRSVSWYQQTPGQGLQFLFEYFSETQRNKGNFPGRFSGRQFSNSRSEMNVSTLELGDSALYLCASTSRGLSSYNEQFFGPGTRLTVL.

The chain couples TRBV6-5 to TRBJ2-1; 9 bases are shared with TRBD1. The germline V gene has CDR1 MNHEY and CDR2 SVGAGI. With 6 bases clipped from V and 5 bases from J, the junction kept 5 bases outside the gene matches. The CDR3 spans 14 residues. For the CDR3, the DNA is TGTGCCAGCAGCCGGACAGGGGTCGACAATGAGCAGTTCTTC. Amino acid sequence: CASSRTGVDNEQFF.

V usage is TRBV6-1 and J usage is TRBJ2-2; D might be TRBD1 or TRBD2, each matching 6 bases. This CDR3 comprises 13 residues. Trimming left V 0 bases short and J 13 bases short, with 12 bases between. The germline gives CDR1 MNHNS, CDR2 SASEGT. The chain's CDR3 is CASSEAEGVRLFF. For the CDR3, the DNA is TGTGCCAGCAGTGAAGCGGAGGGGGTCCGGCTGTTTTTT.

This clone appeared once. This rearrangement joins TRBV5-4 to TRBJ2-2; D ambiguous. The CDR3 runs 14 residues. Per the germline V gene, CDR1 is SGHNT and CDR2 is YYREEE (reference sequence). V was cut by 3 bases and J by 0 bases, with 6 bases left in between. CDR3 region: CASSWTANTGELFF. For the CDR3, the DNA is TGTGCCAGCAGCTGGACGGCGAACACCGGGGAGCTGTTTTTT.

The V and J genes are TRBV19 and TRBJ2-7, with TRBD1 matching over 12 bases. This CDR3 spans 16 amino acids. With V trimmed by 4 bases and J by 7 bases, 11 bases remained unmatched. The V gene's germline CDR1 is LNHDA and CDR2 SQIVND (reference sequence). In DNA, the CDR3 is TGTGCCAGTAGTACCACCCTGGGACAGGGGGCGCGAGAGCAGTACTTC. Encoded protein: CASSTTLGQGAREQYF.

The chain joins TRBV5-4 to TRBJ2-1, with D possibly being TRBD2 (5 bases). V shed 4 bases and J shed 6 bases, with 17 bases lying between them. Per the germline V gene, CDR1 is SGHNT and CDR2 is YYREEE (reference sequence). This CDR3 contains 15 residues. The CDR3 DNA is TGTGCCAGCAGCGAGGGCGTGGGTGGCACCAATGAGCAGTTCTTC. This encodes CASSEGVGGTNEQFF.

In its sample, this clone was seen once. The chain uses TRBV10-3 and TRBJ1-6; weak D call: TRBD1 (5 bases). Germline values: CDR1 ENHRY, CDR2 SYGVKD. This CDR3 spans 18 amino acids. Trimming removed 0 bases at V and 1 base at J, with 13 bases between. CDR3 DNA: TGTGCCATCAGTGAGTCGTCGCAGGGTGTTTCCTATAATTCACCCCTCCACTTT. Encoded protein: CAISESSQGVSYNSPLHF.

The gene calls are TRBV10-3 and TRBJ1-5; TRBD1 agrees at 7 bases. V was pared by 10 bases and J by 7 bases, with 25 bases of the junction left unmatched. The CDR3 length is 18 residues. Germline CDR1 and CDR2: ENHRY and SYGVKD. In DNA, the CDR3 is TGTGCCACTCAGAGCTTTGGGCCGGGACAGCCCGGGGGACAGCCCCAGCATTTT. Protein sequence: CATQSFGPGQPGGQPQHF.

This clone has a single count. The CDR3 here is CASSLRTGWDGYTF. The DNA of the CDR3 is TGCGCCAGCAGCTTAAGGACAGGGTGGGATGGCTACACCTTC. The chain is built from TRBV5-1 and TRBJ1-2; 8 bases fit TRBD1. The junction had 6 bases not matched to a gene; V was cut back by 2 bases and J by 6 bases. Germline CDR1 SGHRS, CDR2 YFSETQ. CDR3 size: 14 residues.